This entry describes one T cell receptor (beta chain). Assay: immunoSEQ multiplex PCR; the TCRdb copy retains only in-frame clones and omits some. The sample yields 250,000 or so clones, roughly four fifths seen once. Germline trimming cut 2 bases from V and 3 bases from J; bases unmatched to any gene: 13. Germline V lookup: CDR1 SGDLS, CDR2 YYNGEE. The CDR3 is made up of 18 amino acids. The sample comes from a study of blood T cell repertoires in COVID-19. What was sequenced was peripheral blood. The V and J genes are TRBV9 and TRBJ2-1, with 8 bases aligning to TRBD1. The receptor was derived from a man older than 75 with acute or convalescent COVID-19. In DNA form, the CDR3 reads TGTGCCAGCAGCGTGTCTCCGGGACAGGATTTCGGCTACAATGAGCAGTTCTTC. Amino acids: CASSVSPGQDFGYNEQFF.